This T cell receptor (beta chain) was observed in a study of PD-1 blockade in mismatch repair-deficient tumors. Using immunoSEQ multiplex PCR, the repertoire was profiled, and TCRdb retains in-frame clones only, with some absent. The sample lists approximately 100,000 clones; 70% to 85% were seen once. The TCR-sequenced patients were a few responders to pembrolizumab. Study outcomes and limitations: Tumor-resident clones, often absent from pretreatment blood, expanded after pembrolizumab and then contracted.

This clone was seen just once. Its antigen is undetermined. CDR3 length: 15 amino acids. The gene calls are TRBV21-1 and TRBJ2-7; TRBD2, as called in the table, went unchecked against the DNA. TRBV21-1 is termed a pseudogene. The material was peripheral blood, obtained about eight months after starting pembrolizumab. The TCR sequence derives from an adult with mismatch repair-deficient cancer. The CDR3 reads CASSSLAGASYEQYF. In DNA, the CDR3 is TGTGCCAGCAGCAGTCTAGCGGGAGCGTCCTACGAGCAGTACTTC.